This T cell receptor beta chain appears in the sequencing data of a study of blood T cell repertoires in COVID-19. Repertoires were generated with immunoSEQ multiplex PCR, while TCRdb's copy carries only in-frame clones and drops some. The data hold 140,000 or so clones, with around nine tenths observed a single time. V was clipped by 0 bases and J by 5 bases; unmatched bases: 2. The CDR3 contains 16 residues. The germline gives CDR1 SEHNR, CDR2 FQNEAQ (reference sequence). The sequence came from a human donor in a cohort sampled during active COVID-19. Sequencing was done on a sample of peripheral blood. V usage is TRBV7-9 and J usage is TRBJ2-5, with 14 nucleotides matching TRBD2. CDR3 in DNA: TGTGCCAGCAGCTTAGCGACTAGCGGGGGGGCCGAGACCCAGTACTTC. Its translation is CASSLATSGGAETQYF.